This T cell receptor (beta chain) was captured in a study of vaccination and CD4 T cells after COVID-19. The overall study: A CEFX pool, an HIV-1 Nef pool, or else no peptide went into the control cultures. Study-wide points: Counts of SARS-CoV-2-reactive clonotypes had a median that went from approximately 23 to 38, a nonsignificant change.

The Oncomine TCR Beta short-read assay generated sequence data from the DNA of cultured CD4+ T cells. Once CD4+ T cells had been cultured, genomic DNA was extracted from them. TCRdb used MiXCR to reprocess the PCR reads, holding one entry per CDR3 protein. This sample has approximately 20,000 distinct CDR3 sequences, with less than 70% found just once. With 4 bases clipped from V and 3 bases from J, the junction kept 7 bases outside the gene matches. CDR1 is SGHTA and CDR2 is FQGTGA in the germline V gene. The CDR3 spans 15 residues. Treatment given: roughly 10-day PBMC culture with coronavirus spike peptide pools or control peptides (ViraFEST assay). It was on days 3 and 7 that half the medium was replaced with fresh IL-2 medium. With respect to this clonotype: Its antigen is currently unknown.

The material sequenced was CD4+ T cells from blood, cultured in vitro. The sequence came from a human donor who had recovered from COVID-19. The chain combines TRBV7-3 with TRBJ1-1, with 8 bases that match TRBD1. The DNA of the CDR3 is TGTGCCAGCAGCTCCGTCGCAGGGGGCTACACTGAAGCTTTCTTT. Its protein product is CASSSVAGGYTEAFF.